Following are 4 T cell receptor beta chains from one sample sequenced in a study of T cell responses to AZD1222 COVID-19 vaccine. Data came from immunoSEQ multiplex PCR; TCRdb stores just in-frame clones and leaves some out. This table has about 82,000 clones, around nine tenths appearing once. The source material was peripheral blood, sampled 28 days after the second AZD1222 dose. The receptors derive from an adult who received the AZD1222 COVID-19 vaccine.

The rearrangement uses TRBV7-3 and TRBJ2-3; D might be TRBD1 or TRBD2, each matching 7 bases. Germline CDR1 and CDR2: SGHTA and FQGTGA. V lost 5 bases, J lost 1 base, and 13 bases lay in between. This CDR3 contains 15 residues. The CDR3 DNA sequence: TGTGCCAGCAGCCCGCAGGGGGGGGGCACAGATACGCAGTATTTT. Translated, it gives CASSPQGGGTDTQYF.

The V gene is TRBV5-8, the J gene TRBJ1-5, with D perhaps matching TRBD1 (6 bases). V was pared by 0 bases and J by 6 bases, with 13 bases between. Germline V lookup: CDR1 SGHTS, CDR2 YDEGEE. The CDR3 is 15 residues long. DNA for the CDR3: TGTGCCAGCAGCTTGGAACAGGGAAGAGTTCAGCCCCAGCATTTT. Amino acids: CASSLEQGRVQPQHF.

The chain employs TRBV6-2 or TRBV6-3 and TRBJ1-4; 7 bases are shared with TRBD1. Germline CDR1 MNHEY, CDR2 SVGEGT. Losses at the gene ends were 3 bases for V and 10 bases for J; bases not matched to a gene: 8. This CDR3 has 14 amino acids. The CDR3 sequence is CASSYLAGGGKLFF. The DNA for the CDR3 is TGTGCCAGCAGTTATTTAGCAGGGGGAGGAAAACTGTTTTTT.

The chain links TRBV11-3 to TRBJ2-1; D is uncertain. V was trimmed by 0 bases and J by 4 bases, leaving 10 bases between them. Germline assignment: CDR1 SGHNT and CDR2 YENEEA. This CDR3 is 15 amino acids long. The CDR3, as DNA: TGTGCCAGCAGCTTAGACAAGGTCTCGTACAATGAGCAGTTCTTC. Amino acids: CASSLDKVSYNEQFF.